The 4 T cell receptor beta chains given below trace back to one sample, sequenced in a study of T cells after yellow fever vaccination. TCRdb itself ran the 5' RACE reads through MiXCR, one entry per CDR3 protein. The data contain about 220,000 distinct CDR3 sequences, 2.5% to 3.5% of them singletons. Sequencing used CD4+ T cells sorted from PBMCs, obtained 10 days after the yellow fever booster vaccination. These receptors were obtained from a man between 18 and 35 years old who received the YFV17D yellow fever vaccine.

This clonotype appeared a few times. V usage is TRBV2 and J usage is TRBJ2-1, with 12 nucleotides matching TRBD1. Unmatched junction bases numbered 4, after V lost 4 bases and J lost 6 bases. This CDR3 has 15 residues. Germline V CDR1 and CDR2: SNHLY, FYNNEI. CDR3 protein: CASSVGQGAGNEQFF. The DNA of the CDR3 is TGTGCCAGCAGTGTGGGACAGGGGGCAGGCAATGAGCAGTTCTTC. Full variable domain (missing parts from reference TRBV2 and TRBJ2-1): EPEVTQTPSHQVTQMGQEVILRCVPISNHLYFYWYRQILGQKVEFLVSFYNNEISEKSEIFDDQFSVERPDGSNFTLKIRSTKLEDSAMYFCASSVGQGAGNEQFFGPGTRLTVL.

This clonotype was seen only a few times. This CDR3 reads CAWDRGTSYEQYF. CDR3 coding DNA: TGTGCCTGGGACAGGGGTACGTCCTACGAGCAGTACTTC. This rearrangement joins TRBV30 to TRBJ2-7, with TRBD1 matching over 8 bases. Trimming took 5 bases from V and 1 from J; bases not matched to a gene: 4. Germline assignment: CDR1 GTSNPN and CDR2 SVGIG (reference sequence). The CDR3 covers 13 residues.

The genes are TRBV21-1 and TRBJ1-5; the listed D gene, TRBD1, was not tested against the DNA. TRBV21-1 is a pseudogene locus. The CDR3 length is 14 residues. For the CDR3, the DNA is TGTGCCAGCACGAAACCGGGAGAAAATCAGCCCCAGCATTTT. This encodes CASTKPGENQPQHF.

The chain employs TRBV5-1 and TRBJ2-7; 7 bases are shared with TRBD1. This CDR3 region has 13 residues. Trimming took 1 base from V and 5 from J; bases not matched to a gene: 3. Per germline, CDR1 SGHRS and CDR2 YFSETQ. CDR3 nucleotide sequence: TGCGCCAGCAGCTTGAGGACAGGTGACGAGCAGTACGTC. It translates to CASSLRTGDEQYV.